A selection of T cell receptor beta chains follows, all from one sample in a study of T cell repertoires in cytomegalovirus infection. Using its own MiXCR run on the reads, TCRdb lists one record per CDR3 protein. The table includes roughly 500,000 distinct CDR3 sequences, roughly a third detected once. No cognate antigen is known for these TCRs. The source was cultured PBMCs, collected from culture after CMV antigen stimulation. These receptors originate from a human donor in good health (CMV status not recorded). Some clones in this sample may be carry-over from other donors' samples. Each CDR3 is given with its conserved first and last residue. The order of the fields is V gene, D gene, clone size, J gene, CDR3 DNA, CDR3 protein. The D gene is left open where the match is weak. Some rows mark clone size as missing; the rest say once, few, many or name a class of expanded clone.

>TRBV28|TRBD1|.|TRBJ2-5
TGTGCCAGCAGTTCCCGACAGGGGACGCGTACACGGACCCAGTACTTC
CASSSRQGTRTRTQYF
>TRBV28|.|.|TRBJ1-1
TGTGCCAGCAGTAGTCAGTATAGCGGGGCCGTCACTGAAGCTTTCTTT
CASSSQYSGAVTEAFF
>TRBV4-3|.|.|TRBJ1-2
TGCGCCAGCAGCCGAGAAGTCACGGAACAACATGGCTACACCTTC
CASSREVTEQHGYTF
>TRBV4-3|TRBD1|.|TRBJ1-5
TGCGCCAGCAGCCAAGATTTATCAGGGGGCTGGCCCCAGCATTTT
CASSQDLSGGWPQHF
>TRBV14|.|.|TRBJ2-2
TGTGCCAGCAGCCAAGAAAGGCTAGGGCGTGTGGCCGGGGAGCTGTTTTTT
CASSQERLGRVAGELFF
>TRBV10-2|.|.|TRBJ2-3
TGCGCCAGCAGGGATTGGACAGCAGATACGCAGTATTTT
CASRDWTADTQYF
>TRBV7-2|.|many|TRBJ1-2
TGTGCCAGCAGCTTAGTCGTGACGCACTATGGCTACACCTTC
CASSLVVTHYGYTF
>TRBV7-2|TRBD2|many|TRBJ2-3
TGTGCCAGCAGCTTAGCGGGAGGGAGGGTAGATACGCAGTATTTT
CASSLAGGRVDTQYF
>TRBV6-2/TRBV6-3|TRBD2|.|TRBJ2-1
TGTGCCAGCAGGCAGTATCTAGCGGGAGGCCCTAACAATGAGCAGTTCTTC
CASRQYLAGGPNNEQFF
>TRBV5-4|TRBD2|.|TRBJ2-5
TGTGCCAGCAGCTTGGATCTAGCGGGAGAGACCCAGTACTTC
CASSLDLAGETQYF
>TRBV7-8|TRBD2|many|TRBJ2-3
TGTGCCAGCAGCCTCAGACTAGCGGGAGACACAGATACGCAGTATTTT
CASSLRLAGDTDTQYF
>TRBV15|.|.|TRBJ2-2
TGTGCCACCAGCGTGATAGATACGAACACCGGGGAGCTGTTTTTT
CATSVIDTNTGELFF
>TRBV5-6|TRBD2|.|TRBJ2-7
TGTGCCAGCAGCCGATATAGCGGGAGGGCCGACGAGCAGTACTTC
CASSRYSGRADEQYF
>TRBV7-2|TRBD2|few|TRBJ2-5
TGTGCCAGCGGGATGGGGGGGGGTGGAGGTCAAGAGACCCAGTACTTC
CASGMGGGGGQETQYF
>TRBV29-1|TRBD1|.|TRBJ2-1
TGCAGCGTTTACAGGGGGCTGGACAATGAGCAGTTCTTC
CSVYRGLDNEQFF
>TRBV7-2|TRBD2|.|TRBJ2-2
TGTGCCAGTATAAAAGGGGCGGGAGTCACCGGGGAGCTGTTTTTT
CASIKGAGVTGELFF
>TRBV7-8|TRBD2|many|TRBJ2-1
TGTGCCAGCAGCCAGCGGGAGGGCAGCAATGAGCAGTTCTTC
CASSQREGSNEQFF
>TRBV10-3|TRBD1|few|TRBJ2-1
TGTGCCATCAGTGGGTCCGGGACAGGGGACAATGAGCAGTTCTTC
CAISGSGTGDNEQFF
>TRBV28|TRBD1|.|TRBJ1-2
TGTGCCAGCAGGGGAGGAACAGGGGGCTATGGCTACACCTTC
CASRGGTGGYGYTF
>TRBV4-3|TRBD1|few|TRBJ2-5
TGCGCCAGCAGCCGCAACAGGGGCGGCGCCCAGTACTTC
CASSRNRGGAQYF
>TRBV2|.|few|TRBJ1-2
TGTGCCAGCAGTGCCACGGGGGGCCTTGGCTACACCTTC
CASSATGGLGYTF
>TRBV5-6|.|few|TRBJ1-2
TGTGCCAGCAGCCCGGACAGAAACCTCTATGGCTACACCTTC
CASSPDRNLYGYTF
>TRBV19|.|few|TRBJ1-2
TGTGCCAGTAGTACCCGCTGGGCACCGGAACGTGGCTACACCTTC
CASSTRWAPERGYTF
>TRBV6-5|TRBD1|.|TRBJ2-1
TGTGCCAGCAGTTACTCGATGCCGGGGGCGACAGGGGCCATCGAGCAGTTCTTC
CASSYSMPGATGAIEQFF
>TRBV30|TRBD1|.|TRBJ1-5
TGTGCCTGGAGTGTACCAGGGGGTCGCTATCAGCCCCAGCATTTT
CAWSVPGGRYQPQHF
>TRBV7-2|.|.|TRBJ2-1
TGTGCCAGCAGCTTAGTATGGGACAAGTACAATGAGCAGTTCTTC
CASSLVWDKYNEQFF